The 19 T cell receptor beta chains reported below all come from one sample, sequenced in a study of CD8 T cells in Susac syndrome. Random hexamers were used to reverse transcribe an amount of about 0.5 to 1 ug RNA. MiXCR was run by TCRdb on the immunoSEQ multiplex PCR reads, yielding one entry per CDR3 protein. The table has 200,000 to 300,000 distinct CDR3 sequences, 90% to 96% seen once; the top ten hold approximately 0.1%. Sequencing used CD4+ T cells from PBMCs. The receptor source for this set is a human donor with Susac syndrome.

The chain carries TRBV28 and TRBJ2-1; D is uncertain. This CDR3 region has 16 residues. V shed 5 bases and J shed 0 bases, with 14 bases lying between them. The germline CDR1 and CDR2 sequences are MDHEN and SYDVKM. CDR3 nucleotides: TGTGCCAGCAGTGTAGGCGGTCTGGGCTCCTACAATGAGCAGTTCTTC. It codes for CASSVGGLGSYNEQFF.

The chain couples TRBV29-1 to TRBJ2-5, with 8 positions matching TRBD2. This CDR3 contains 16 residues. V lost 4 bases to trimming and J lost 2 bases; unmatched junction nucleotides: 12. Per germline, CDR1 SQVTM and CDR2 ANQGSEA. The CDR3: CSVAAGGPRWQETQYF. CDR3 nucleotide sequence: TGCAGCGTTGCGGCGGGAGGCCCCCGGTGGCAAGAGACCCAGTACTTC.

CDR3 sequence: CASSFGGAIQETQYF. CDR3 nucleotide sequence: TGTGCCAGCAGCTTTGGTGGAGCTATCCAAGAGACCCAGTACTTC. This chain connects TRBV7-3 to TRBJ2-5, with D unclear. From germline, CDR1 is SGHTA and CDR2 FQGTGA. Trimming shortened V by 3 bases and J by 1 base, and 12 bases separated the two germline ends. This CDR3 spans 15 amino acids.

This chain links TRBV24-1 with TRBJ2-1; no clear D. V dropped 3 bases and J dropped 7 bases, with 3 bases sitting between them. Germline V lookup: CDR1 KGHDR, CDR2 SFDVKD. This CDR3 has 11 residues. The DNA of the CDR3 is TGTGCCACCAGTGATCAGAATGAGCAGTTCTTC. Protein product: CATSDQNEQFF.

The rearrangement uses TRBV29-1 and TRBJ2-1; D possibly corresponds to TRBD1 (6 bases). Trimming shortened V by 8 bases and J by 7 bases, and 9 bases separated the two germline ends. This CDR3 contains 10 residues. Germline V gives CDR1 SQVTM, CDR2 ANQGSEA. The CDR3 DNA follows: TGCAGCTCAGGGGCTAATGAGCAGTTCTTC. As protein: CSSGANEQFF.

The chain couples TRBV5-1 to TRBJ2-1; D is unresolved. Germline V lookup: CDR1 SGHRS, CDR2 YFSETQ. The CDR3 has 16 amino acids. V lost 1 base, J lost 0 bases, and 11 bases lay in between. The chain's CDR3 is CASSLSQPSSYNEQFF. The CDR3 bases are TGCGCCAGCAGCTTGTCTCAGCCGAGCTCCTACAATGAGCAGTTCTTC.

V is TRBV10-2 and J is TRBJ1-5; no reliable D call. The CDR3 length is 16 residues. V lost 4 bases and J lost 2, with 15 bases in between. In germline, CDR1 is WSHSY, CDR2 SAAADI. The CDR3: CASSGQYLGGNQPQHF. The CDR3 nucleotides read TGCGCCAGCAGTGGCCAATACCTTGGGGGCAATCAGCCCCAGCATTTT.

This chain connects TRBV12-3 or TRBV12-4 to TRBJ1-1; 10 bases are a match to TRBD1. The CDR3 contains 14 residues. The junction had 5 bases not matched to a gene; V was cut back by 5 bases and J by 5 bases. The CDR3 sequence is CASSVTGGRTEAFF. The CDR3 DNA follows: TGTGCCAGCAGTGTGACAGGGGGCCGGACTGAAGCTTTCTTT.

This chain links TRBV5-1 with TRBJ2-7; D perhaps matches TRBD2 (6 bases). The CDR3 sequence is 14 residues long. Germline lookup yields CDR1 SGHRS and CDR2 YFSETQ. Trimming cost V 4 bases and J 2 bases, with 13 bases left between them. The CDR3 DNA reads TGCGCCAGCAGCCTCGGGACTGTAACCTACGAGCAGTACTTC. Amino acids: CASSLGTVTYEQYF. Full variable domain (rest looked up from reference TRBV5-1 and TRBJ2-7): KAGVTQTPRYLIKTRGQQVTLSCSPISGHRSVSWYQQTPGQGLQFLFEYFSETQRNKGNFPGRFSGRQFSNSRSEMNVSTLELGDSALYLCASSLGTVTYEQYFGPGTRLTVT.

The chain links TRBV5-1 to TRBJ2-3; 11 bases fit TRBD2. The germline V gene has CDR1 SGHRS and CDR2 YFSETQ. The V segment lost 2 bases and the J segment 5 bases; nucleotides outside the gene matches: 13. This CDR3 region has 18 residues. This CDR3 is CASSFPSGRPLDEDTQYF. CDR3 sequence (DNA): TGCGCCAGCAGCTTTCCTAGCGGGAGGCCCTTGGATGAAGATACGCAGTATTTT. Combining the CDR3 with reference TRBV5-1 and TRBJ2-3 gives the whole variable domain KAGVTQTPRYLIKTRGQQVTLSCSPISGHRSVSWYQQTPGQGLQFLFEYFSETQRNKGNFPGRFSGRQFSNSRSEMNVSTLELGDSALYLCASSFPSGRPLDEDTQYFGPGTRLTVL.

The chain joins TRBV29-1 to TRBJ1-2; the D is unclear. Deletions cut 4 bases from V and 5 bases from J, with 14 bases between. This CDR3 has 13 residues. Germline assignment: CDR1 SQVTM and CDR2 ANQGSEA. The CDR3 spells CSVAKLESYGYTF. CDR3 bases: TGCAGCGTTGCTAAACTCGAAAGTTATGGCTACACCTTC.

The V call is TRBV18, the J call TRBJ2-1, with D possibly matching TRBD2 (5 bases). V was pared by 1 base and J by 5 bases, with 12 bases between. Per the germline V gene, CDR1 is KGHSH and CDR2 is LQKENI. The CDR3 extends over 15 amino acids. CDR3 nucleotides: TGTGCCAGCTCACCACTGAGGGCGGCCAACAATGAGCAGTTCTTC. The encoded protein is CASSPLRAANNEQFF. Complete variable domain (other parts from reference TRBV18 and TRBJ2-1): NAGVMQNPRHLVRRRGQEARLRCSPMKGHSHVYWYRQLPEEGLKFMVYLQKENIIDESGMPKERFSAEFPKEGPSILRIQQVVRGDSAAYFCASSPLRAANNEQFFGPGTRLTVL.

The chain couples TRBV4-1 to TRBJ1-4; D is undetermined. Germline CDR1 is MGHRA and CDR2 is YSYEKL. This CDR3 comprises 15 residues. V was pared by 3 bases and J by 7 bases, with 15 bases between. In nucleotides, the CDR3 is TGCGCCAGCAGCCACCTGGAGACTGTGGGTGAAAAACTGTTTTTT. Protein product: CASSHLETVGEKLFF.

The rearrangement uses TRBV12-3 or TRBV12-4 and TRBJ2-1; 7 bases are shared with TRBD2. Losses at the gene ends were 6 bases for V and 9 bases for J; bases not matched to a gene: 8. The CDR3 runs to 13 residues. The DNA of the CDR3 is TGTGCCAGCAGAAGCGGGACGCTAGGTGAGCAGTTCTTC. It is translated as CASRSGTLGEQFF.

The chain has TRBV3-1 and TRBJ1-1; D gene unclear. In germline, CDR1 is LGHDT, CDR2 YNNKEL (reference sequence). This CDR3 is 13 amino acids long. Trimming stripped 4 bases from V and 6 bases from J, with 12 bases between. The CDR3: CASSPGSWPEAFF. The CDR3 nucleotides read TGTGCCAGCAGCCCTGGATCATGGCCTGAAGCTTTCTTT.

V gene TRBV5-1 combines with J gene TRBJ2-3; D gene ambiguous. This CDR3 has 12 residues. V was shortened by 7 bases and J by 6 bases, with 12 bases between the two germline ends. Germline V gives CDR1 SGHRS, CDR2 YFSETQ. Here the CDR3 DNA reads TGCGCCAGCTCCCCGGCGGAGGATACGCAGTATTTT. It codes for CASSPAEDTQYF.

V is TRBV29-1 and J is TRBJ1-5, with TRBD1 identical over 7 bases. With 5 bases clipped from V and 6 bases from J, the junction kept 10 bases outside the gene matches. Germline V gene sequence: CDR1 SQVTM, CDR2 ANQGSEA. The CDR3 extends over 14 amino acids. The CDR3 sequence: CSVKTDRVGQPQHF. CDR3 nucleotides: TGCAGCGTTAAAACTGACAGGGTTGGTCAGCCCCAGCATTTT.

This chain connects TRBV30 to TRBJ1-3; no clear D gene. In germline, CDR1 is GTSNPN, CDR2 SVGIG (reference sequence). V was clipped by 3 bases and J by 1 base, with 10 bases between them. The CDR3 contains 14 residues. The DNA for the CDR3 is TGTGCCTGGAGGGCCCCGGGGTCTGGAAACACCATATATTTT. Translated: CAWRAPGSGNTIYF.

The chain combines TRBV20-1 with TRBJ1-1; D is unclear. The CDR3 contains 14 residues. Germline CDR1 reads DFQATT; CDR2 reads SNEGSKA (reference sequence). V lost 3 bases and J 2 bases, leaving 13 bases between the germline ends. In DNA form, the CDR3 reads TGCAGTGCTAGTCGGGCTGGGAGTAACACTGAAGCTTTCTTT. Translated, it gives CSASRAGSNTEAFF.